The 15 T cell receptor beta chains in this list originate from one sample, sequenced in a study of blood T cell repertoires in COVID-19. This table comes from immunoSEQ multiplex PCR, and its TCRdb copy is limited to in-frame clones, with some not included. In the table there are fewer than 350,000 clones, roughly 85% of which are singletons. Sequencing was carried out using PBMCs or T cells enriched from blood (not recorded which). The source is a man under 40 who had recovered from COVID-19.

The J gene is TRBJ1-2, the V gene TRBV6-5, with no clear D. The V gene lost 7 bases and the J gene lost 6 bases, with 9 bases spanning the gap. CDR3 length equals 11 residues. Germline CDR1 MNHEY, CDR2 SVGAGI. In DNA, the CDR3 is TGTGCCAGCACGGGAGGTGATGGCTACACCTTC. This gives the protein CASTGGDGYTF.

This chain connects TRBV5-1 to TRBJ1-2; a weak D match, TRBD1 (5 bases). Germline loops: CDR1 SGHRS, CDR2 YFSETQ. CDR3 size: 15 residues. Trimming cost V 5 bases and J 3 bases, with 17 bases left between them. Here the CDR3 reads CASRIIGGSDYGYTF. In nucleotides, the CDR3 is TGCGCCAGCAGGATAATCGGGGGTTCCGACTATGGCTACACCTTC. Supplemented by reference TRBV5-1 and TRBJ1-2, the full variable domain reads KAGVTQTPRYLIKTRGQQVTLSCSPISGHRSVSWYQQTPGQGLQFLFEYFSETQRNKGNFPGRFSGRQFSNSRSEMNVSTLELGDSALYLCASRIIGGSDYGYTFGSGTRLTVV.

This clone was seen only a few times. The V and J genes are TRBV5-1 and TRBJ2-7, with 9 bases aligning to TRBD1. V lost 0 bases, J lost 7 bases, and 11 bases stayed unmatched. This CDR3 spans 16 amino acids. Germline V gives CDR1 SGHRS, CDR2 YFSETQ. The CDR3 sequence: CASSLEPSGTGREQYF. The DNA of the CDR3 is TGCGCCAGCAGCTTGGAACCCTCCGGGACAGGGCGGGAGCAGTACTTC.

The V call is TRBV6-5, the J call TRBJ1-5; TRBD1 matches 10 bases. The length of the CDR3 is 13 residues. V trimming: 10 bases; J trimming: 4 bases; junction bases outside the gene matches: 4. The germline V gene encodes CDR1 MNHEY and CDR2 SVGAGI. The CDR3 region has the DNA TGTGCCACTACGGGACAGGGGAATCAGCCCCAGCATTTT. Translating it yields CATTGQGNQPQHF.

This chain connects TRBV21-1 to TRBJ1-2; TRBD1 is the table's D call and was not checked against the DNA. TRBV21-1 is marked as a pseudogene. The CDR3 extends over 14 amino acids. The CDR3 bases are TGTGCCAGCAGCAAACTCAGGGTAGGGTATGGCTACACCTTC. Its protein is CASSKLRVGYGYTF.

The V and J genes are TRBV4-1 and TRBJ1-2; maybe TRBD1 (5 bases). CDR1 MGHRA and CDR2 YSYEKL come from the germline V gene. The CDR3 is made up of 15 amino acids. V shed 4 bases and J shed 8 bases, with 20 bases lying between them. DNA for the CDR3: TGCGCCAGCAGCCTTAAGCAGGGTACCCTCCAAGGCTACACCTTC. This sequence encodes CASSLKQGTLQGYTF.

The chain employs TRBV7-9 and TRBJ2-7, with a possible D match to TRBD1 (5 bases). The ends were cut back, 2 bases at V and 5 bases at J, with 13 bases in the middle. The CDR3 contains 14 residues. The germline V gene has CDR1 SEHNR and CDR2 FQNEAQ (reference sequence). The CDR3: CASSLLGRADEQYF. The CDR3, as DNA: TGTGCCAGCAGCTTATTGGGCAGGGCCGACGAGCAGTACTTC.

This clone was counted once. The chain recombines TRBV12-3 or TRBV12-4 with TRBJ1-2, with D tentatively TRBD1 (5 bases). Trimming shortened V by 3 bases and J by 8 bases, and 7 bases separated the two germline ends. This CDR3 comprises 11 residues. The CDR3 DNA reads as TGTGCCAGCAGTTTGGGGCTAGGCTACACCTTC. Protein: CASSLGLGYTF.

The rearrangement joins TRBV5-1 to TRBJ2-5; maybe TRBD2 (6 bases). This CDR3 region has 13 residues. Germline loops: CDR1 SGHRS, CDR2 YFSETQ. Between the trimmed V and J ends, which lost 6 bases and 1 base, there was a span of 10 bases. The CDR3 nucleotides are TGCGCCAGCATCGCGGGACCCCAAGAGACCCAGTACTTC. This encodes CASIAGPQETQYF.

This rearrangement joins TRBV7-8 to TRBJ2-5, with D maybe TRBD1 (7 bases). Germline V gives CDR1 SGHVS, CDR2 FQNEAQ. There are 16 residues in the CDR3. V lost 2 bases to trimming and J lost 7 bases, with 20 bases between them. The CDR3 is CASSLIEGGAGGTQYF. The CDR3 nucleotides are TGTGCCAGCAGCTTAATCGAGGGGGGCGCAGGGGGGACCCAGTACTTC.

The chain recombines TRBV9 with TRBJ1-1, with 8 bases aligning to TRBD1. Germline trimming cut 0 bases from V and 11 bases from J; bases unmatched to any gene: 6. This CDR3 has 13 amino acids. Germline lookup yields CDR1 SGDLS and CDR2 YYNGEE. The CDR3 bases are TGTGCCAGCAGCGTAGTTTCAGGGGGCGACGCTTTCTTT. It specifies CASSVVSGGDAFF.

This clone was observed once. The chain couples TRBV7-6 to TRBJ1-4, with D unclear. The CDR3 runs 15 residues. Germline V gene data show CDR1 as SGHVS and CDR2 as FNYEAQ. The germline V and J ends were trimmed by 5 bases and 4 bases, with 14 bases remaining between them. The CDR3 loop is CASSKTGGINEKLFF. CDR3 nucleotides: TGTGCCAGCAGCAAAACCGGAGGTATTAATGAAAAACTGTTTTTT.

This rearrangement joins TRBV7-9 to TRBJ1-4; a possible D gene is TRBD1 (5 bases). The CDR3 extends over 12 amino acids. Germline loops: CDR1 SEHNR, CDR2 FQNEAQ (reference sequence). V was cut by 8 bases and J by 3 bases, with 7 bases left in between. CDR3 region: CASRGANEKLFF. The CDR3 DNA reads TGTGCCAGCCGGGGGGCTAATGAAAAACTGTTTTTT. Full variable domain (rest looked up from reference TRBV7-9 and TRBJ1-4): DTGVSQNPRHKITKRGQNVTFRCDPISEHNRLYWYRQTLGQGPEFLTYFQNEAQLEKSRLLSDRFSAERPKGSFSTLEIQRTEQGDSAMYLCASRGANEKLFFGSGTQLSVL.

The V and J genes are TRBV3-1 (or the pseudogene TRBV3-2) and TRBJ2-1; 15 nucleotides align to TRBD2. The J segment lost 4 bases and the V segment lost 2 bases, leaving 12 bases of the junction unmatched. The germline V gene encodes CDR1 LGHDT and CDR2 YNNKEL (reference sequence). This CDR3 is built from 20 residues. Written as DNA, the CDR3 is TGTGCCAGCAGCCAATTGGGATGGCGGACTAGCGGGGGGGCGTACAATGAGCAGTTCTTC. Encoded protein: CASSQLGWRTSGGAYNEQFF.

The J gene is TRBJ1-2, the V gene TRBV29-1; the D is unclear. The V gene lost 4 bases and the J gene lost 8 bases, with 14 bases spanning the gap. The germline gives CDR1 SQVTM, CDR2 ANQGSEA. The CDR3 runs to 12 residues. The CDR3 region has the DNA TGCAGCGTTGTCGGCACAGTTGGCGGCTACACCTTC. Its translation is CSVVGTVGGYTF.